The sequence of this T cell receptor (beta chain) was determined in a study of OX40 agonist ivuxolimab in advanced cancers. Turning to the study itself: Having had anti-PD-1, anti-PD-L1 or anti-CTLA-4 therapy before was allowed, and more than 35% had some.

Individuals having autoimmune disease history or systemic immunosuppression were not enrolled. The table came from immunoSEQ multiplex PCR; TCRdb's copy has only in-frame clones and leaves some out. The sample shows around 38,000 clones, roughly 82% of them seen only once. V was shortened by 4 bases and J by 5 bases, with 17 bases between the two germline ends. The CDR3 consists of 15 residues. Germline V gene sequence: CDR1 SEHNR, CDR2 FQNEAQ (reference sequence). Study-level results: In the 0.1-3.0 mg/kg groups, partial responders showed among the lowest expansion.

As to this clone: Its cognate antigen is unknown.

V usage is TRBV7-9 and J usage is TRBJ1-1; tentatively, D is TRBD1 (6 bases). The sequence came from an adult with an advanced solid tumor such as melanoma, head and neck, liver or kidney cancer. The sample was CD4+ or CD8+ T cells sorted from blood, taken in a trial of the OX40 agonist ivuxolimab. The CDR3, as DNA: TGTGCCAGCAGCTCCTCTTCAGGGGCGGGAACTGAAGCTTTCTTT. Translation: CASSSSSGAGTEAFF.